The rows below give T cell receptor beta chains drawn from one sample of a study of blood T cell repertoires in COVID-19. Some clones are missing from TCRdb's copy, which holds only in-frame ones; the method was immunoSEQ multiplex PCR. Of about 280,000 clones listed, 86% are singletons. Sequenced material: peripheral blood. The source of these receptors is a woman aged 30 to 39 who had recovered from COVID-19. Both conserved end residues are part of each CDR3. The D gene is left open where the match is weak.

NA | TRBV9 | CASSVGGSGQETQYF
TRBD2 | TRBV19 | CASSVRGAYEQYF
TRBD1 | TRBV6-1 | CASSSQQGANQPQHF
NA | TRBV5-1 | CASSLDGRLETQYF
TRBD1 | TRBV29-1 | CSVGQGNEKLFF
NA | TRBV2 | CASSESFGYGYTF
NA | TRBV14 | CASSQGGGDTIYF
NA | TRBV6-5 | CASSYSSGSHEQYF
TRBD1 | TRBV6-5 | CATQPKGASWGYTF
TRBD1 | TRBV19 | CASRSGQGYTQYF
NA | TRBV7-9 | CASSLNPGQLNEKLFF
TRBD1 | TRBV2 | CASSGDRGAEAFF
TRBD1 | TRBV5-1 | CASSLASLGQGGETQYF
NA | TRBV13 | CASSQGTEQYF
TRBD1 | TRBV28 | CASSQQGISGNTIYF
TRBD2 | TRBV9 | CASSATGTRDYNEQFF
TRBD2 | TRBV11-2 | CASSPVTAGGPETQYF
TRBD2 | TRBV6-6 | CASTLAGVSVGEQYF